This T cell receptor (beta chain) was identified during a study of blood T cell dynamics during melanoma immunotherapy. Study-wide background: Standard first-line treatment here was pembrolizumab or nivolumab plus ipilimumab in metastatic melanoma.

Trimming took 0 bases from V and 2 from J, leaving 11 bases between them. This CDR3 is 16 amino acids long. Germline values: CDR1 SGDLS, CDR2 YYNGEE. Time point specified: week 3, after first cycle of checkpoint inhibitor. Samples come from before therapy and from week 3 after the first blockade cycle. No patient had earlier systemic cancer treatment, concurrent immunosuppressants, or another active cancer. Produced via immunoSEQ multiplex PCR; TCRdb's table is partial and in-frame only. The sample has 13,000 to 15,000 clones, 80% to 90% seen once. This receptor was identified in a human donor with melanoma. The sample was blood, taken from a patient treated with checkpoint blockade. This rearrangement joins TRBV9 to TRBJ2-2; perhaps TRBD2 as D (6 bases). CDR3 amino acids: CASSVAGVLNTGELFF. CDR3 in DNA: TGTGCCAGCAGCGTAGCGGGGGTCCTAAACACCGGGGAGCTGTTTTTT. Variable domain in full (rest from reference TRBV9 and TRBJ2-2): DSGVTQTPKHLITATGQRVTLRCSPRSGDLSVYWYQQSLDQGLQFLIQYYNGEERAKGNILERFSAQQFPDLHSELNLSSLELGDSALYFCASSVAGVLNTGELFFGEGSRLTVL.